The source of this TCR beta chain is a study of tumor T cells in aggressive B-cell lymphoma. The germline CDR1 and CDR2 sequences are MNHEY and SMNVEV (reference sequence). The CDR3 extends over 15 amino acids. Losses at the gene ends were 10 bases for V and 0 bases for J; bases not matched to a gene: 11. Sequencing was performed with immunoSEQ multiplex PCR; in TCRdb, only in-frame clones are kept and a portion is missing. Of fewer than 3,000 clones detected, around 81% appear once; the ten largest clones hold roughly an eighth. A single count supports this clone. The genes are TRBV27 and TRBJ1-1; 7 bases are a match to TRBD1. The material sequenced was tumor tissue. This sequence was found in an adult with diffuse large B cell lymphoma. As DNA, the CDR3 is TGTGCCACAGAACGCCGGGGACAGATGAACACTGAAGCTTTCTTT. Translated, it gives CATERRGQMNTEAFF.